A selection of T cell receptor beta chains follows, all from one sample in a study of OX40 agonist ivuxolimab in advanced cancers. Assay: immunoSEQ multiplex PCR; the TCRdb copy retains only in-frame clones and omits some. The data show 65,000 to 85,000 clones, with approximately 86% seen just once and around 1.7% held by the top ten. The input for sequencing was CD4+ or CD8+ T cells sorted from blood, taken in a trial of the OX40 agonist ivuxolimab. These receptors all stem from an adult with an advanced solid tumor such as melanoma, head and neck, liver or kidney cancer. Both conserved end residues are part of each CDR3. A D gene is named only where the DNA matches it firmly. Part of the rows lack a size; the others show once, few, many or a class for expanded clones.

J | V | size | D | DNA | CDR3
TRBJ1-2 | TRBV7-9 | - | TRBD1 | TGTGCCAGCAGCCCGTATGGGAGAGTCGGGGACAGGGGCTATGGCTACACCTTC | CASSPYGRVGDRGYGYTF
TRBJ1-2 | TRBV5-1 | - | TRBD1 | TGCGCCAGCACTTCTTTGGGAGACAGGGGTGGCTACACCTTC | CASTSLGDRGGYTF
TRBJ2-7 | TRBV4-1 | - | TRBD1 | TGCGCCAGCAGCCAGCGAGCCGGGACAGGCTCCTACGAGCAGTACTTC | CASSQRAGTGSYEQYF
TRBJ2-1 | TRBV5-1 | - | - | TGCGCCAGCAGGGTCTTGAGAATGCCCTACAATGAGCAGTTCTTC | CASRVLRMPYNEQFF
TRBJ1-3 | TRBV9 | - | - | TGTGCCAGCAGCGTACGCAGGGCTGGAAACACCATATATTTT | CASSVRRAGNTIYF
TRBJ2-1 | TRBV15 | - | - | TGTGCCACCAGCATCCACTACAATGAGCAGTTCTTC | CATSIHYNEQFF
TRBJ1-2 | TRBV19 | few | - | TGTGCCAGTAGTATGGAAGCAGCCCGGAGAGGCTACACCTTC | CASSMEAARRGYTF
TRBJ1-5 | TRBV5-1 | - | - | TGCGCCAGCAGCTTCGACAGTAATCAGCCCCAGCATTTT | CASSFDSNQPQHF
TRBJ2-2 | TRBV7-3 | - | - | TGTGCCAGCAGCCTCGATGCAACGGCCACCGGGGAGCTGTTTTTT | CASSLDATATGELFF
TRBJ1-6 | TRBV30 | - | TRBD1 | TGTGCCTGGAGTGTACTCGACAGGGATGGTCCCCTCCACTTT | CAWSVLDRDGPLHF
TRBJ2-3 | TRBV23-1 | - | TRBD1 | TGCGCCAGCAGTCAAAACAGGGGGTTTCCCCTCACAGATACGCAGTATTTT | CASSQNRGFPLTDTQYF
TRBJ2-1 | TRBV5-4 | - | TRBD2 | TGTGCCAGCAGTGTGGGGGGGAGGTACAATGAGCAGTTCTTC | CASSVGGRYNEQFF
TRBJ1-5 | TRBV5-6 | few | - | TGTGCCAGCAGCTGGGGGGGAGGGAGAGGTCAGCCCCAGCATTTT | CASSWGGGRGQPQHF
TRBJ1-1 | TRBV9 | - | TRBD1 | TGTGCCAGCAGCGTAATGACAGGGGTTCGGGCTGAAGCTTTCTTT | CASSVMTGVRAEAFF
TRBJ2-1 | TRBV15 | - | - | TGTGCCACCAGCACCAGGGGAGTGGGGGAGGGCCGAAATGAGCAGTTCTTC | CATSTRGVGEGRNEQFF
TRBJ2-1 | TRBV7-9 | - | - | TGTGCCACACTTTTTGGGGATGAGCAGTTCTTC | CATLFGDEQFF
TRBJ2-5 | TRBV5-1 | - | TRBD1 | TGCGCCAGCAGCTCCGGGACAGGGACAGAGACCCAGTACTTC | CASSSGTGTETQYF
TRBJ2-5 | TRBV5-4 | - | TRBD1 | TGTGCCAGCAGCCTTGGGAACAGGGGTGAGACCCAGTACTTC | CASSLGNRGETQYF
TRBJ1-2 | TRBV28 | - | - | TGTGCCAGCAGTTTACCCGACAGGCTTTATGGCTACACCTTC | CASSLPDRLYGYTF
TRBJ1-2 | TRBV30 | once | - | TGTGCCTGGAGTGTCGGGTATAGCGGCTACACCTTC | CAWSVGYSGYTF
TRBJ1-2 | TRBV28 | - | - | TGTGCCAGCAGGAAAGCCGGGACCTACCGTCCGAACTATGGCTACACCTTC | CASRKAGTYRPNYGYTF
TRBJ1-1 | TRBV9 | - | TRBD1 | TGTGCCAGCAGCCCACGGACAGGGGTGATCGAAGCTTTCTTT | CASSPRTGVIEAFF
TRBJ2-2 | TRBV5-1 | - | TRBD2 | TGCGCCAGCAGCTTGGGAGGACTAGCGGGAGGGAACACCGGGGAGCTGTTTTTT | CASSLGGLAGGNTGELFF
TRBJ2-7 | TRBV9 | few | TRBD2 | TGTGCCAGCAGCGCCTCCGGGACTAGCGGGAGGGGAAAGCAGTACTTC | CASSASGTSGRGKQYF
TRBJ1-2 | TRBV30 | - | TRBD1 | TGTGCCTGGAGCAGGGACAGGCCTTATGGCTACACCTTC | CAWSRDRPYGYTF
TRBJ2-1 | TRBV27 | once | - | TGTGCCAGCAGAAGCCGACAGTTTTCCTACAATGAGCAGTTCTTC | CASRSRQFSYNEQFF
TRBJ2-3 | TRBV30 | - | - | TGTGCCTGGAGTTGGGGCCCCACAGATACGCAGTATTTT | CAWSWGPTDTQYF
TRBJ1-2 | TRBV5-1 | - | - | TGCGCCAGCAGCTTGGTCAACAGCTTCCGAAACTATGGCTACACCTTC | CASSLVNSFRNYGYTF
TRBJ2-7 | TRBV5-8 | - | - | TGTGCCAGCAGCCGACGGGTCCCACAGCGGAACGAGCAGTACTTC | CASSRRVPQRNEQYF
TRBJ2-1 | TRBV5-1 | - | - | TGCGCCAGCAGCTCCTCCGGACCGAACAATGAGCAGTTCTTC | CASSSSGPNNEQFF
TRBJ2-3 | TRBV6-6 | - | - | TGTGCCAGCACTTTCGGGCAGGGAGTGGATACGCAGTATTTT | CASTFGQGVDTQYF
TRBJ1-3 | TRBV28 | - | - | TGTGCCAGCGAAGTGGGGTTTGGAAACACCATATATTTT | CASEVGFGNTIYF
TRBJ2-7 | TRBV6-1 | once | - | TGTGCCAGCGGGGAGAGTCGCTACGAGCAGTACTTC | CASGESRYEQYF
TRBJ2-7 | TRBV5-4 | few | - | TGTGTTTACCGGGACACCACTAATTACGAGCAGTACTTC | CVYRDTTNYEQYF
TRBJ2-3 | TRBV6-1 | - | - | TGTGCCAGCAGTGAAGTAACCCCGGGGGATACGCAGTATTTT | CASSEVTPGDTQYF
TRBJ1-1 | TRBV7-2 | once | - | TGTGCCAGCGCGGCAGGGCAGAACACTGAAGCTTTCTTT | CASAAGQNTEAFF
TRBJ1-4 | TRBV19 | - | TRBD1 | TGTGCCAGTAGTAGGGGACAGGGGATCGGCAGTTGGAAACTGTTTTTT | CASSRGQGIGSWKLFF
TRBJ1-1 | TRBV5-4 | - | - | TGTGCCAGCAGCGAAGACAGGAGGAGAGAAGCTTTCTTT | CASSEDRRREAFF
TRBJ2-1 | TRBV2 | - | TRBD2 | TGTGCCAGCAGGGGTATAGCGGGAGTTGAGTTCTTC | CASRGIAGVEFF
TRBJ2-5 | TRBV18 | - | - | TGTGCCAGCTCACCCGGACGGCAACAAGAGACCCAGTACTTC | CASSPGRQQETQYF
TRBJ2-3 | TRBV19 | - | TRBD1 | TGTGCCAGTAGTATAAGGACAGGGGGCGCCGGGGATACGCAGTATTTT | CASSIRTGGAGDTQYF
TRBJ1-5 | TRBV6-1 | - | - | TGTGCCAGCAGTGAAGCGGGGTGGTCATACTATCAGCCCCAGCATTTT | CASSEAGWSYYQPQHF
TRBJ2-7 | TRBV28 | - | - | TGTGCCAGCAGTTTGGAAGGCCAGACCGGCTACGAGCAGTACTTC | CASSLEGQTGYEQYF
TRBJ2-7 | TRBV5-6 | - | TRBD1 | TGTGCCAGCAGCCTCATTAGTCCGGGACAGACTTACGAGCAGTACTTC | CASSLISPGQTYEQYF
TRBJ2-1 | TRBV2 | - | TRBD1 | TGTGCCAGCAGCATCTATTGGGACAGGGAGCAGTTCTTC | CASSIYWDREQFF
TRBJ1-5 | TRBV28 | few | TRBD1 | TGTGCCAGCAGTTGGACAGGGGCTAGCAATCAGCCCCAGCATTTT | CASSWTGASNQPQHF